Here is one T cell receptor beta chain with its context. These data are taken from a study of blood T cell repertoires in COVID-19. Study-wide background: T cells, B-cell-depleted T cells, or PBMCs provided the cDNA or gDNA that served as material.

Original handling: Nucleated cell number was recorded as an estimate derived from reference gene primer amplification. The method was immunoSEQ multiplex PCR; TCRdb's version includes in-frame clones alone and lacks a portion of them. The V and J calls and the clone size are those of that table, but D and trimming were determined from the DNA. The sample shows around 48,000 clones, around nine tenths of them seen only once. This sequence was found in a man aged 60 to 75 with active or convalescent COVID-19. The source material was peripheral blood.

The CDR3 sequence: CAISGGTSSPRGYTF. In nucleotides, the CDR3 is TGTGCCATCAGTGGTGGGACATCTTCCCCTCGGGGCTACACCTTC. The chain is built from TRBV10-3 and TRBJ1-2; TRBD1 is a possible D gene (6 bases). The germline V gene has CDR1 ENHRY and CDR2 SYGVKD. The CDR3 covers 15 residues. Trimming removed 4 bases from V and 8 bases from J, with 20 bases in between.